This T cell receptor beta chain is drawn from a study of blood T cell repertoires in COVID-19. Study-wide context: COVID-19 samples collected from the United States, Italy and Spain covered acute and convalescent phases. T cells, B-cell-depleted T cells, or PBMCs supplied cDNA or gDNA.

The CDR3 is 14 amino acids. The V end lost 3 bases, the J end lost 3 bases, and 8 bases lay between the germline ends. CDR1 LNHDA and CDR2 SQIVND come from the germline V gene (reference sequence). Under the authors' procedure: Reference gene primers were amplified, and this amplification served to estimate nucleated cell counts. Clones were read by immunoSEQ multiplex PCR, and TCRdb kept only the in-frame ones, dropping some. V and J calls and clone size follow that table, whereas D and trimming were derived from the DNA. The repertoire holds some 530,000 clones, with 75% to 90% as singletons. The source of this sequence is a human donor in a cohort sampled during active COVID-19. The chain employs TRBV19 and TRBJ2-2; a weak D match, TRBD1 (6 bases). Sequences were obtained from peripheral blood. The CDR3 loop is CASSIEGDTGELFF. CDR3 sequence (DNA): TGTGCCAGTAGTATTGAGGGGGACACCGGGGAGCTGTTTTTT.